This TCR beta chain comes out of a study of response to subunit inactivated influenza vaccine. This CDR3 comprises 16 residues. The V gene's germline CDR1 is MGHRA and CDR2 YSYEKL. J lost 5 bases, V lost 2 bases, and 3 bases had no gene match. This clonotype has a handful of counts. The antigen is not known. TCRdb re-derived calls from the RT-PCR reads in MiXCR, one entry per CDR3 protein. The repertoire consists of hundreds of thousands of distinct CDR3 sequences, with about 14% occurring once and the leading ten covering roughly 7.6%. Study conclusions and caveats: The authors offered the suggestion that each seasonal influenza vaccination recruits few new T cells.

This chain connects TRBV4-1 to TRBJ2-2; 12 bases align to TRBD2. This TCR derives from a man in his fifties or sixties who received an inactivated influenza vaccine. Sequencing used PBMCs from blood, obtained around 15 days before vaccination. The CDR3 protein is CASSQLAGGHTGELFF. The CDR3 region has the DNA TGCGCCAGCAGCCAACTAGCGGGGGGGCATACCGGGGAGCTGTTTTTT.